This is a list of T cell receptor beta chains from one sample in a study of healthy donors' naive CD4 and CD8 T cells. MiXCR was run by TCRdb on the reads, yielding one entry per CDR3 protein. The sample carries 150,000 to 200,000 distinct CDR3 sequences, around 80% recorded once. The specimen was naive CD4+ and CD8+ T cells sorted from blood, pooled from several donors. The receptors here all came from a pool of human donors in good health; the sample pools cells from several healthy donors. The CDR3 runs from the conserved cysteine through the conserved F or W. The D gene is left open where the match is weak. Only part of the rows carry a size: once, few, many, or a class if the clone is expanded.

clone_size: once; v_call: TRBV29-1; j_call: TRBJ2-1; d_call: TRBD1; cdr3_aa: CSALGQGNYNEQFF; cdr3_nt: TGCAGCGCGTTGGGACAGGGTAACTACAATGAGCAGTTCTTC
clone_size: .; v_call: TRBV11-2; j_call: TRBJ2-3; d_call: TRBD2; cdr3_aa: CASSFGYSGGSTDTQYF; cdr3_nt: TGTGCCAGCAGCTTCGGATATAGCGGGGGGAGCACAGATACGCAGTATTTT
clone_size: .; v_call: TRBV11-2; j_call: TRBJ2-1; d_call: TRBD2; cdr3_aa: CASSRLAGEYNEQFF; cdr3_nt: TGTGCCAGCAGCAGACTAGCGGGAGAATACAATGAGCAGTTCTTC
clone_size: .; v_call: TRBV29-1; j_call: TRBJ2-7; d_call: .; cdr3_aa: CSAEDSTYSYEQYF; cdr3_nt: TGCAGCGCGGAGGACAGCACCTACTCCTACGAGCAGTACTTC
clone_size: .; v_call: TRBV30; j_call: TRBJ2-1; d_call: TRBD2; cdr3_aa: CAWSEGTSSHNEQFF; cdr3_nt: TGTGCCTGGAGTGAAGGGACTAGCTCCCACAATGAGCAGTTCTTC
clone_size: .; v_call: TRBV18; j_call: TRBJ2-7; d_call: .; cdr3_aa: CASSPPRDGAYEQYF; cdr3_nt: TGTGCCAGCTCACCTCCGAGGGATGGAGCCTACGAGCAGTACTTC
clone_size: .; v_call: TRBV6-5; j_call: TRBJ2-7; d_call: .; cdr3_aa: CASSIEPGEGGYEQYF; cdr3_nt: TGTGCCAGCAGTATAGAACCAGGAGAGGGAGGCTACGAGCAGTACTTC
clone_size: .; v_call: TRBV29-1; j_call: TRBJ2-1; d_call: TRBD2; cdr3_aa: CSVSPIAGQQFF; cdr3_nt: TGCAGCGTGAGTCCTATAGCGGGGCAGCAGTTCTTC
clone_size: .; v_call: TRBV5-4; j_call: TRBJ1-2; d_call: .; cdr3_aa: CASSFRGAGWYGYTF; cdr3_nt: TGTGCCAGCAGCTTCCGGGGGGCTGGTTGGTATGGCTACACCTTC
clone_size: few; v_call: TRBV12-3/TRBV12-4; j_call: TRBJ2-2; d_call: .; cdr3_aa: CASSYRDWNTGELFF; cdr3_nt: TGTGCCAGCAGTTACCGGGACTGGAACACCGGGGAGCTGTTTTTT
clone_size: .; v_call: TRBV5-1; j_call: TRBJ2-2; d_call: .; cdr3_aa: CASSGTSGIGPGELFF; cdr3_nt: TGCGCCAGCAGCGGGACCTCAGGGATCGGGCCCGGGGAGCTGTTTTTT
clone_size: once; v_call: TRBV5-1; j_call: TRBJ2-5; d_call: TRBD1; cdr3_aa: CASSSRPGQAPGKTQYF; cdr3_nt: TGCGCCAGCAGCTCGCGACCGGGACAGGCACCGGGAAAGACCCAGTACTTC
clone_size: few; v_call: TRBV12-3/TRBV12-4; j_call: TRBJ1-1; d_call: .; cdr3_aa: CASSFGPGTEAFF; cdr3_nt: TGTGCCAGCAGTTTTGGTCCAGGCACTGAAGCTTTCTTT
clone_size: few; v_call: TRBV29-1; j_call: TRBJ2-5; d_call: .; cdr3_aa: CSVSLSETQYF; cdr3_nt: TGCAGCGTTTCCCTATCCGAGACCCAGTACTTC
clone_size: .; v_call: TRBV6-5; j_call: TRBJ1-1; d_call: TRBD1; cdr3_aa: CASRFRGRVEAFF; cdr3_nt: TGTGCCAGCAGATTTAGGGGGCGCGTTGAAGCTTTCTTT
clone_size: .; v_call: TRBV6-2/TRBV6-3; j_call: TRBJ1-1; d_call: .; cdr3_aa: CASSFPIKQGNSLDTEAFF; cdr3_nt: TGTGCCAGCAGTTTCCCGATCAAACAGGGAAATTCCCTGGACACTGAAGCTTTCTTT
clone_size: .; v_call: TRBV24-1; j_call: TRBJ2-7; d_call: TRBD1; cdr3_aa: CATRDRSSYEQYF; cdr3_nt: TGTGCCACCAGGGACAGGAGCTCCTACGAGCAGTACTTC
clone_size: .; v_call: TRBV20-1; j_call: TRBJ1-5; d_call: .; cdr3_aa: CSARDSLGNQPQHF; cdr3_nt: TGCAGTGCTAGAGATTCTTTAGGGAATCAGCCCCAGCATTTT
clone_size: few; v_call: TRBV29-1; j_call: TRBJ1-1; d_call: .; cdr3_aa: CSVAGETEAFF; cdr3_nt: TGCAGCGTTGCCGGGGAAACTGAAGCTTTCTTT
clone_size: .; v_call: TRBV15; j_call: TRBJ2-2; d_call: TRBD2; cdr3_aa: CATSRDPAGEVRTGELFF; cdr3_nt: TGTGCCACCAGCAGAGATCCAGCGGGAGAGGTCAGGACCGGGGAGCTGTTTTTT
clone_size: .; v_call: TRBV5-1; j_call: TRBJ2-7; d_call: .; cdr3_aa: CASQAGTGPFEQYF; cdr3_nt: TGCGCCAGCCAAGCAGGGACTGGGCCGTTCGAGCAGTACTTC
clone_size: .; v_call: TRBV5-4; j_call: TRBJ2-1; d_call: TRBD1; cdr3_aa: CASSLGDRAHEQFF; cdr3_nt: TGTGCCAGCAGCTTGGGTGACAGGGCCCATGAGCAGTTCTTC
clone_size: .; v_call: TRBV19; j_call: TRBJ1-2; d_call: .; cdr3_aa: CASSMVPENYGYTF; cdr3_nt: TGTGCCAGTAGTATGGTGCCCGAGAACTATGGCTACACCTTC
clone_size: .; v_call: TRBV12-3/TRBV12-4; j_call: TRBJ1-1; d_call: .; cdr3_aa: CASSQVPGHRFF; cdr3_nt: TGTGCCAGCAGTCAAGTACCGGGACACCGATTCTTT
clone_size: .; v_call: TRBV5-1; j_call: TRBJ2-1; d_call: TRBD2; cdr3_aa: CASLLSGGTYNEQFF; cdr3_nt: TGCGCCAGCCTCCTTAGCGGGGGGACCTACAATGAGCAGTTCTTC
clone_size: .; v_call: TRBV6-5; j_call: TRBJ2-2; d_call: TRBD1; cdr3_aa: CASGYRGTGELFF; cdr3_nt: TGTGCCAGCGGGTACAGGGGCACCGGGGAGCTGTTTTTT
clone_size: .; v_call: TRBV15; j_call: TRBJ2-7; d_call: .; cdr3_aa: CATSSKTGPSSEQYF; cdr3_nt: TGTGCCACCAGCAGTAAGACAGGACCCTCATCCGAGCAGTACTTC
clone_size: .; v_call: TRBV19; j_call: TRBJ1-3; d_call: .; cdr3_aa: CAPTTPGNTIYF; cdr3_nt: TGTGCCCCAACGACCCCTGGAAACACCATATATTTT
clone_size: .; v_call: TRBV29-1; j_call: TRBJ1-2; d_call: .; cdr3_aa: CSVERQINYGYTF; cdr3_nt: TGCAGCGTTGAAAGACAGATAAACTATGGCTACACCTTC
clone_size: .; v_call: TRBV29-1; j_call: TRBJ1-1; d_call: .; cdr3_aa: CSVNLMNTEAFF; cdr3_nt: TGCAGCGTGAACTTAATGAACACTGAAGCTTTCTTT
clone_size: .; v_call: TRBV20-1; j_call: TRBJ2-7; d_call: TRBD2; cdr3_aa: CSAYPGGYYEQYF; cdr3_nt: TGCAGTGCATACCCGGGGGGTTACTACGAGCAGTACTTC
clone_size: few; v_call: TRBV19; j_call: TRBJ2-7; d_call: .; cdr3_aa: CASSLDLGSYEQYF; cdr3_nt: TGTGCCAGTAGTCTGGATCTAGGTTCCTACGAGCAGTACTTC
clone_size: .; v_call: TRBV19; j_call: TRBJ1-5; d_call: TRBD1; cdr3_aa: CASSETGNSNQPQHF; cdr3_nt: TGTGCCAGTAGTGAGACAGGGAATAGCAATCAGCCCCAGCATTTT
clone_size: .; v_call: TRBV6-5; j_call: TRBJ2-1; d_call: .; cdr3_aa: CASSYSSGPHYNEQFF; cdr3_nt: TGTGCCAGCAGTTACTCCAGCGGCCCACACTACAATGAGCAGTTCTTC
clone_size: .; v_call: TRBV29-1; j_call: TRBJ2-5; d_call: .; cdr3_aa: CSVPRWETQYF; cdr3_nt: TGCAGCGTTCCCCGGTGGGAGACCCAGTACTTC
clone_size: .; v_call: TRBV18; j_call: TRBJ1-3; d_call: .; cdr3_aa: CASSPATNGNTIYF; cdr3_nt: TGTGCCAGCTCACCTGCTACCAACGGAAACACCATATATTTT
clone_size: .; v_call: TRBV5-4; j_call: TRBJ2-7; d_call: .; cdr3_aa: CASSYYRVSGEQYF; cdr3_nt: TGTGCCAGCAGCTACTACAGGGTTTCGGGCGAGCAGTACTTC
clone_size: .; v_call: TRBV27; j_call: TRBJ2-5; d_call: TRBD2; cdr3_aa: CASSSAAGEVWETQYF; cdr3_nt: TGTGCCAGCAGCTCAGCCGCGGGAGAAGTATGGGAGACCCAGTACTTC
clone_size: .; v_call: TRBV7-8; j_call: TRBJ1-5; d_call: .; cdr3_aa: CASSLDRGYSNQPQHF; cdr3_nt: TGTGCCAGCAGCTTAGATCGGGGATATAGCAATCAGCCCCAGCATTTT
clone_size: .; v_call: TRBV19; j_call: TRBJ2-3; d_call: .; cdr3_aa: CASSIRRGLDTDTQYF; cdr3_nt: TGTGCCAGTAGTATTCGGAGGGGACTTGACACAGATACGCAGTATTTT
clone_size: few; v_call: TRBV6-1; j_call: TRBJ1-1; d_call: .; cdr3_aa: CASSPGDMSFEAFF; cdr3_nt: TGTGCCAGCAGTCCTGGGGACATGTCCTTCGAGGCTTTCTTT
clone_size: .; v_call: TRBV29-1; j_call: TRBJ2-1; d_call: TRBD1; cdr3_aa: CSVERDSYNEQFF; cdr3_nt: TGCAGCGTTGAACGGGACAGCTACAATGAGCAGTTCTTC
clone_size: .; v_call: TRBV29-1; j_call: TRBJ2-7; d_call: .; cdr3_aa: CSVGDGGYEQYF; cdr3_nt: TGCAGCGTGGGGGACGGAGGCTACGAGCAGTACTTC
clone_size: .; v_call: TRBV15; j_call: TRBJ2-5; d_call: TRBD2; cdr3_aa: CATSRKWTSGGFQETQYF; cdr3_nt: TGTGCCACCAGCAGGAAATGGACTAGCGGGGGGTTCCAAGAGACCCAGTACTTC